This TCR beta chain derives from a study of T cell responses to AZD1222 COVID-19 vaccine. Deletions cut 11 bases from V and 2 bases from J, with 12 bases between. The CDR3 contains 13 residues. CDR1 MNHEY and CDR2 SVGAGI come from the germline V gene. Study findings and constraints: In all cases, repertoires were sampled only after the peak T cell response. The span of vaccine-associated CD4 TCRs extended across spike, with dominance at 160-218 and 743-854.

Investigators merged groups given second doses at roughly 4 or roughly 12 weeks. As regards this clone: Antigen: not known.

Sequencing was performed with immunoSEQ multiplex PCR; in TCRdb, only in-frame clones are kept and a portion is missing. The sample holds tens of thousands of clones; around 80% are singletons and the top ten take 18%. The receptor's source is an adult who received the AZD1222 COVID-19 vaccine. The rearrangement joins TRBV6-5 to TRBJ2-2, with D unresolved. The material sequenced was peripheral blood, taken 28 days after the second AZD1222 dose. The CDR3 is CAGNRENTGELFF. CDR3 in DNA: TGTGCCGGAAACAGAGAAAACACCGGGGAGCTGTTTTTT.